The 27 T cell receptor beta chains reported below all come from one sample, sequenced in a study of T cell responses to AZD1222 COVID-19 vaccine. Produced via immunoSEQ multiplex PCR; TCRdb's table is partial and in-frame only. The sample has 150,000 to 160,000 clones, around 90% seen once. The sequences come from peripheral blood, collected on day 0 of AZD1222 vaccination. Source of these receptors: an adult in good health.

The V and J genes are TRBV7-8 and TRBJ2-1; D ambiguous. Trimming took 1 base from V and 6 from J, leaving 4 bases between them. CDR3 length equals 12 residues. Germline CDR1 and CDR2: SGHVS and FQNEAQ. CDR3 sequence (DNA): TGTGCCAGCAGCTTAGGATTCAATGAGCAGTTCTTC. This encodes CASSLGFNEQFF.

V is TRBV7-3 and J is TRBJ2-7; D is possibly TRBD2 (7 bases). This CDR3 region has 14 residues. CDR1 is SGHTA and CDR2 is FQGTGA in the germline V gene. V was trimmed by 5 bases and J by 6 bases, leaving 17 bases between them. CDR3 sequence: CASSPGRGAVEQYF. CDR3 nucleotides: TGTGCCAGCAGCCCAGGACGGGGGGCCGTCGAGCAGTACTTC.

The chain carries TRBV10-3 and TRBJ2-2, with TRBD2 identical over 9 bases. Per the germline V gene, CDR1 is ENHRY and CDR2 is SYGVKD. The CDR3 is 14 residues long. V was clipped by 10 bases and J by 1 base; unmatched bases: 4. CDR3 sequence reads: CATRREGNTGELFF. CDR3 coding DNA: TGTGCCACCCGGCGGGAGGGGAACACCGGGGAGCTGTTTTTT.

V and J are TRBV6-5 and TRBJ2-1, with D uncertain. Trimming took 0 bases from V and 9 from J, leaving 12 bases between them. Germline lookup yields CDR1 MNHEY and CDR2 SVGAGI. This CDR3 is 14 amino acids long. The CDR3 DNA follows: TGTGCCAGCAGTTACTCCCCGGCAGTGGTTGAGCAGTTCTTC. Its protein is CASSYSPAVVEQFF.

V is TRBV15 and J is TRBJ2-7, with TRBD2 as a possible D gene (6 bases). Trimming stripped 0 bases from V and 3 bases from J, with 9 bases between. The germline V gene encodes CDR1 LNHNV and CDR2 YYDKDF (reference sequence). The CDR3 has 14 residues. DNA for the CDR3: TGTGCCACCAGCAGAGATACGGGGGTCTACGAGCAGTACTTC. It yields the protein CATSRDTGVYEQYF.

The chain is built from TRBV10-3 and TRBJ2-3; D is perhaps TRBD2 (5 bases). This CDR3 is built from 16 residues. CDR1 and CDR2 (germline): ENHRY, SYGVKD. V lost 4 bases and J lost 0, with 14 bases in between. The CDR3 DNA is TGTGCCATCAGTGGAGAGCGGAGTAAGAGCACAGATACGCAGTATTTT. It codes for CAISGERSKSTDTQYF.

Only one count was recorded for this clone. The V call is TRBV2, the J call TRBJ1-5; 8 bases align to TRBD1. The CDR3 is made up of 15 amino acids. The J segment lost 3 bases and the V segment lost 8 bases, leaving 9 bases of the junction unmatched. Germline CDR1 is SNHLY and CDR2 is FYNNEI. DNA for the CDR3: TGTGCCAGCGGGCAAGGACAGGGCCCCAATCAGCCCCAGCATTTT. Translating it yields CASGQGQGPNQPQHF.

This rearrangement joins TRBV14 to TRBJ2-3; perhaps D is TRBD1 or TRBD2 (5 bases each). This CDR3 comprises 15 residues. With 3 bases removed from V and 10 bases from J, the gap between germline ends came to 20 bases. In germline, CDR1 is SGHDN, CDR2 FVKESK. The CDR3 loop reads CASSQTTGRGYPQYF. The CDR3 DNA is TGTGCCAGCAGCCAGACGACGGGGCGCGGGTATCCGCAGTATTTT.

The chain uses TRBV13 and TRBJ2-1; 9 positions agree with TRBD1. This CDR3 contains 14 residues. CDR1 is PRHDT, CDR2 FYEKMQ, per germline (reference sequence). With V trimmed by 3 bases and J by 6 bases, 3 bases remained unmatched. CDR3 sequence (DNA): TGTGCCAGCAGCTTGGGGACAGGGCTCAATGAGCAGTTCTTC. As protein: CASSLGTGLNEQFF.

The J gene is TRBJ2-1, the V gene TRBV9, with 7 nucleotides matching TRBD2. Germline V gene sequence: CDR1 SGDLS, CDR2 YYNGEE. CDR3 length equals 14 residues. Germline trimming cut 3 bases from V and 4 bases from J; bases unmatched to any gene: 4. The DNA for the CDR3 is TGTGCCAGCAGCGATCGCGGGGGATACAATGAGCAGTTCTTC. It yields the protein CASSDRGGYNEQFF.

This clone was seen only once. This sequence joins TRBV3-1 (or the pseudogene TRBV3-2) and TRBJ2-7; 8 positions match TRBD2. Germline values: CDR1 LGHDT, CDR2 YNNKEL (reference sequence). The V segment lost 4 bases and the J segment 3 bases; nucleotides outside the gene matches: 5. The CDR3 loop spans 14 amino acids. CDR3 sequence reads: CASSPWTSLYEQYF. CDR3 DNA sequence: TGTGCCAGCAGCCCATGGACTAGCCTCTACGAGCAGTACTTC.

The chain combines TRBV6-6 with TRBJ1-3, with TRBD1 identical over 7 bases. V lost 2 bases and J lost 0; bases outside the gene matches: 4. CDR1 and CDR2 from the germline V gene are MNHNY and SVGAGI (reference sequence). This CDR3 is 16 amino acids long. The CDR3 coding sequence is TGTGCCAGCAGTTACGGGACAGCTATCTCTGGAAACACCATATATTTT. Translated: CASSYGTAISGNTIYF.

The V call is TRBV1, the J call TRBJ1-2. TRBV1 is given as a pseudogene. This CDR3 comprises 17 residues. The CDR3 DNA reads as TGCACCAGCAGCCAAGGGGGGGGAGGCCCTCAACCCCCCGGCTACACCTTC. It translates to CTSSQGGGGPQPPGYTF.

J is TRBJ1-1 and V is TRBV3-1 (or the pseudogene TRBV3-2), with a tentative D call TRBD1 (5 bases). This CDR3 region has 15 residues. V gave up 1 base and J gave up 4 bases, with 13 bases separating them. Germline CDR1 is LGHDT and CDR2 is YNNKEL (reference sequence). The CDR3 DNA follows: TGTGCCAGCAGCCAAGCCCGGGGGAGGGGCACTGAAGCTTTCTTT. Translated: CASSQARGRGTEAFF.

The chain links TRBV28 to TRBJ1-5, with D maybe TRBD1 (5 bases). The CDR3 is 16 amino acids. Germline values: CDR1 MDHEN, CDR2 SYDVKM. With 4 bases removed from V and 5 bases from J, the gap between germline ends came to 18 bases. CDR3 loop: CASSWWGRGGDQPQHF. CDR3 nucleotides: TGTGCCAGCAGTTGGTGGGGTCGGGGAGGGGATCAGCCCCAGCATTTT.

The rearrangement links TRBV12-3 or TRBV12-4 to TRBJ2-3; D unclear. The CDR3 runs to 11 residues. The V end was cut by 6 bases, the J end by 6 bases, with 7 bases between. CDR3 protein: CASRYTDTQYF. CDR3 nucleotides: TGTGCCAGCAGGTACACGGATACGCAGTATTTT.

The J gene is TRBJ1-2, the V gene TRBV6-5, with TRBD1 identical over 8 bases. Germline V gives CDR1 MNHEY, CDR2 SVGAGI. Unmatched junction bases numbered 11, after V lost 3 bases and J lost 5 bases. This CDR3 contains 16 residues. The CDR3 DNA follows: TGTGCCAGCAGTTATAGCCGAACAGGGGGGGGTTATGGCTACACCTTC. Its protein product is CASSYSRTGGGYGYTF.

The chain couples TRBV24-1 to TRBJ2-4, with D unresolved. The CDR3 has 12 amino acids. Per the germline V gene, CDR1 is KGHDR and CDR2 is SFDVKD. V was cut by 3 bases and J by 12 bases, with 11 bases left in between. CDR3: CATSDGVGPQYF. As DNA, the CDR3 is TGTGCCACCAGTGATGGAGTTGGGCCTCAGTACTTC.

J is TRBJ2-2 and V is TRBV28, with 8 bases identical to TRBD2. CDR1 and CDR2 from the germline V gene are MDHEN and SYDVKM. V lost 6 bases and J lost 4; bases outside the gene matches: 13. The CDR3 consists of 17 residues. CDR3 in amino acids: CASRVTISGDLTGELFF. The CDR3 bases are TGTGCCAGCAGGGTGACAATTAGCGGGGATCTCACCGGGGAGCTGTTTTTT.

The J gene is TRBJ2-1, the V gene TRBV2; TRBD1 matches 7 bases. Germline values: CDR1 SNHLY, CDR2 FYNNEI. V lost 11 bases to trimming and J lost 0 bases; unmatched junction nucleotides: 10. There are 15 residues in the CDR3. CDR3 protein: CAEAPGQTSYNEQFF. As DNA, the CDR3 is TGTGCCGAGGCCCCGGGACAGACCTCCTACAATGAGCAGTTCTTC. Supplemented by reference TRBV2 and TRBJ2-1, the full variable domain reads EPEVTQTPSHQVTQMGQEVILRCVPISNHLYFYWYRQILGQKVEFLVSFYNNEISEKSEIFDDQFSVERPDGSNFTLKIRSTKLEDSAMYFCAEAPGQTSYNEQFFGPGTRLTVL.

A word on this clone: Other DNA sequences in this sample translate to the same CDR3. The J gene is TRBJ1-3, the V gene TRBV5-1; D not certain. The CDR3 length is 14 residues. Trimming took off 4 bases at V and 0 bases at J, with 8 bases between the two ends. Germline CDR1 SGHRS, CDR2 YFSETQ. For the CDR3, the DNA is TGCGCCAGCAGCCTGGGAGTCTCTGGAAACACCATATATTTT. Translated: CASSLGVSGNTIYF.

This chain connects TRBV7-2 to TRBJ1-5; D gene unclear. V lost 6 bases to trimming and J lost 3 bases, with 6 bases between them. Looked up from germline, CDR1 is SGHTA and CDR2 is FQGNSA. The CDR3 extends over 12 amino acids. The CDR3 spells CASSLPNQPQHF. In nucleotides, the CDR3 is TGTGCCAGCAGTTTACCCAATCAGCCCCAGCATTTT.

In its sample, this clone was seen a few times. The chain employs TRBV7-9 and TRBJ2-7; D possibly corresponds to TRBD2 (5 bases). The V end was cut by 5 bases, the J end by 12 bases, with 17 bases between. The CDR3 is made up of 12 amino acids. Germline lookup yields CDR1 SEHNR and CDR2 FQNEAQ (reference sequence). CDR3 residues: CASSQEGPYPYF. CDR3 coding DNA: TGTGCCAGCAGCCAAGAGGGCCCTTATCCGTACTTC. Full variable domain (outside the CDR3, taken from reference TRBV7-9 and TRBJ2-7): DTGVSQNPRHKITKRGQNVTFRCDPISEHNRLYWYRQTLGQGPEFLTYFQNEAQLEKSRLLSDRFSAERPKGSFSTLEIQRTEQGDSAMYLCASSQEGPYPYFGPGTRLTVT.

This clone was recorded once. V usage is TRBV5-6 and J usage is TRBJ1-3, with unresolved D. Per the germline V gene, CDR1 is SGHDT and CDR2 is YYEEEE. The CDR3 runs 16 residues. V lost 3 bases to trimming and J lost 4 bases, with 17 bases between them. Here the CDR3 DNA reads TGTGCCAGCAGCTACCGAATCAGGACCGTAGGAAACACCATATATTTT. Translation: CASSYRIRTVGNTIYF. The whole variable domain, filled in from reference TRBV5-6 and TRBJ1-3, reads DAGVTQSPTHLIKTRGQQVTLRCSPKSGHDTVSWYQQALGQGPQFIFQYYEEEERQRGNFPDRFSGHQFPNYSSELNVNALLLGDSALYLCASSYRIRTVGNTIYFGEGSWLTVV.

CDR3 in amino acids: CASSQAGGGSPLHF. The DNA for the CDR3 is TGCGCCAGCAGCCAAGCAGGGGGTGGATCACCCCTCCACTTT. The gene calls are TRBV4-1 and TRBJ1-6; the match to TRBD1 covers 7 bases. V gave up 1 base and J gave up 10 bases; unmatched junction bases: 4. The CDR3 has 14 amino acids. In germline, CDR1 is MGHRA, CDR2 YSYEKL.

The chain is built from TRBV30 and TRBJ2-7; 9 bases are a match to TRBD2. Germline V lookup: CDR1 GTSNPN, CDR2 SVGIG (reference sequence). The CDR3 extends over 16 amino acids. The junction had 17 bases not matched to a gene; V was cut back by 4 bases and J by 7 bases. The CDR3 DNA is TGTGCCTGGACCTCGGTCCTAGCGGGACCGGGGTGGGAGCAGTACTTC. Protein: CAWTSVLAGPGWEQYF.

The rearrangement links TRBV27 to TRBJ1-5; 7 bases agree with TRBD1. CDR1 is MNHEY and CDR2 is SMNVEV in the germline V gene (reference sequence). This CDR3 has 15 amino acids. Trimming took 0 bases from V and 2 from J; bases not matched to a gene: 1. CDR3 DNA sequence: TGTGCCAGCAGTTTATCCACAGGGGGCAATCAGCCCCAGCATTTT. Translation: CASSLSTGGNQPQHF.